The 2 T cell receptor beta chains below were found in one sample sequenced in a study of tumor T cells in aggressive B-cell lymphoma (dated by TCRdb to 2017 to 2019). Preparation of the library involved the immunoSEQ multiplex PCR assay. TCRdb stores this immuneACCESS table with in-frame sequences only. Part of the clones is absent; in the studies checked, under half of the shortfall reflects unresolved V genes, and no reason is known for the rest. The sample contains about 2,800 clones, 85% to 90% of them found a single time. The ten top clones hold 2% to 2.5% of the sample. The sample was tumor tissue. The receptors derive from an adult with diffuse large B cell lymphoma.

The rearrangement joins TRBV5-1 to TRBJ1-4, with 8 bases fitting TRBD1. The CDR3 runs to 14 residues. V trimming: 0 bases; J trimming: 8 bases; junction bases outside the gene matches: 3. Germline V gene sequence: CDR1 SGHRS, CDR2 YFSETQ. The CDR3 loop reads CASSLGTGREKLFF. In DNA form, the CDR3 reads TGCGCCAGCAGCTTGGGGACAGGGCGGGAAAAACTGTTTTTT. Variable domain in full (rest from reference TRBV5-1 and TRBJ1-4): KAGVTQTPRYLIKTRGQQVTLSCSPISGHRSVSWYQQTPGQGLQFLFEYFSETQRNKGNFPGRFSGRQFSNSRSEMNVSTLELGDSALYLCASSLGTGREKLFFGSGTQLSVL.

The genes are TRBV4-2 and TRBJ1-4; 10 positions match TRBD1. Per the germline V gene, CDR1 is LGHNA and CDR2 is YNFKEQ. The junction had 8 bases not matched to a gene; V was cut back by 4 bases and J by 9 bases. This CDR3 region has 15 residues. In DNA, the CDR3 is TGTGCCAGCAGCCTCCGGGACAGGGGCCTTCAAAAACTGTTTTTT. This sequence encodes CASSLRDRGLQKLFF.